This T cell receptor beta chain was identified during a study of beta chain features in type 1 diabetes. As every portion of the isolated RNA was reverse transcribed, the sequencing read expressed TCRB transcripts. Data came from immunoSEQ multiplex PCR; TCRdb stores just in-frame clones and leaves some out. The sample records hundreds of thousands of clones, around 28% being singletons. One heparinised draw of blood, averaging around 120 mL, came from each donor. This clone was observed once. The antigen remains undetermined. Germline CDR1 is SGHTA and CDR2 is FQGTGA. The J segment lost 3 bases and the V segment lost 0 bases, leaving 12 bases of the junction unmatched. This CDR3 is built from 18 residues. Study-level points and caveats: Across all four CD4+ subsets, people with type 1 diabetes showed modestly shorter TCRB CDR3s.

Sequenced sample: naive CD4+ T cells from blood. The receptor was isolated from a man aged 18-30 years in good health. The chain employs TRBV7-3 and TRBJ1-2, with TRBD1 matching over 8 bases. This CDR3 is CASSLTLRETGADYGYTF. The CDR3, as DNA: TGTGCCAGCAGCTTAACGTTACGGGAGACAGGGGCTGACTATGGCTACACCTTC.